This T cell receptor beta chain was sequenced for a study of T cell changes during pregnancy in multiple sclerosis. Data came from immunoSEQ multiplex PCR; TCRdb stores just in-frame clones and leaves some out. Here the sample spans about 40,000 clones, roughly 90% being singletons. The V end was cut by 0 bases, the J end by 5 bases, with 8 bases between. This CDR3 is built from 13 residues. CDR1 and CDR2 from the germline V gene are MNHEY and SMNVEV (reference sequence). The source is a female donor with multiple sclerosis, enrolled in a pregnancy study. The source material was CD8+ T cells from peripheral blood mononuclear cells, sampled before pregnancy. The rearrangement links TRBV27 to TRBJ2-7; D remains unclear. The CDR3 here is CASSLSSTDEQYF. In DNA form, the CDR3 reads TGTGCCAGCAGTTTATCTTCAACAGACGAGCAGTACTTC.